This note documents a single T cell receptor beta chain sequence. This specimen comes from a study of OX40 agonist ivuxolimab in advanced cancers. Overall study context: The study enrolled dose-escalation patients with hepatocellular carcinoma, melanoma, renal cell or head and neck cancer.

Data came from immunoSEQ multiplex PCR; TCRdb stores just in-frame clones and leaves some out. The sample records over 45,000 clones, 75% to 90% being singletons. This CDR3 contains 13 residues. Germline V lookup: CDR1 SGHVS, CDR2 FQNEAQ. The V end lost 2 bases, the J end lost 3 bases, and 5 bases lay between the germline ends. This clonotype originated in an adult with an advanced solid tumor such as melanoma, head and neck, liver or kidney cancer. Specimen: CD4+ or CD8+ T cells sorted from blood, collected in a trial of the OX40 agonist ivuxolimab. V is TRBV7-8 and J is TRBJ1-5; D is ambiguous. CDR3 coding DNA: TGTGCCAGCAGCTTACAGAACAATCAGCCCCAGCATTTT. Translated: CASSLQNNQPQHF.